The 6 T cell receptor beta chains below all came from one sample that was sequenced in a study of Ad26.COV2.S vaccination and SARS-CoV-2 variants. TCRdb keeps only in-frame clones here, not all; method: immunoSEQ multiplex PCR. This table holds approximately 250,000 clones, approximately 90% found once. Treatment in this sample: 15 to 20 received Ad26.COV2.S at low or high dose, single or two shots; several received placebo; per-sample allocation not given. Material that was analyzed had been drawn on day 63 after the first vaccine or placebo injection. This sample comprised peripheral blood, obtained in a trial of Ad26.COV2.S vaccine versus placebo. Every receptor here comes from a person aged 18-65 years who received the Ad26.COV2.S COVID-19 vaccine or a placebo.

The chain is built from TRBV4-3 and TRBJ1-3; D call uncertain. Germline CDR1 LGHNA, CDR2 YSLEER. The V gene lost 0 bases and the J gene lost 4 bases, with 19 bases spanning the gap. This CDR3 has 18 residues. DNA for the CDR3: TGCGCCAGCAGCCAAGAATACGGTAATAGGGTTAGAGGAAACACCATATATTTT. The encoded protein is CASSQEYGNRVRGNTIYF.

The chain combines TRBV2 with TRBJ2-4; D may be TRBD2 (5 bases). Germline assignment: CDR1 SNHLY and CDR2 FYNNEI. The V gene lost 6 bases and the J gene lost 0 bases, with 9 bases spanning the gap. This CDR3 spans 14 amino acids. The CDR3 is CASRPGLAKNIQYF. CDR3 sequence (DNA): TGTGCCAGCAGGCCGGGGTTAGCCAAAAACATTCAGTACTTC.

This rearrangement joins TRBV6-5 to TRBJ1-4, with a possible D match to TRBD1 (5 bases). The germline V and J ends were trimmed by 0 bases and 7 bases, with 12 bases remaining between them. The CDR3 totals 15 residues. The V gene's germline CDR1 is MNHEY and CDR2 SVGAGI. The chain's CDR3 is CASSYSSRVAEKLFF. The CDR3, as DNA: TGTGCCAGCAGTTACTCTAGCAGGGTGGCTGAAAAACTGTTTTTT.

This clone was detected once. The J gene is TRBJ2-2, the V gene TRBV7-9; unclear D gene. Deletions cut 10 bases from V and 2 bases from J, with 11 bases between. The CDR3 has 13 amino acids. CDR1 and CDR2 (germline): SEHNR, FQNEAQ (reference sequence). CDR3 sequence (DNA): TGTGCCAAAGGTGCGAGTAACACCGGGGAGCTGTTTTTT. Protein sequence: CAKGASNTGELFF.

A single count supports this clone. This rearrangement joins TRBV4-3 to TRBJ2-1, with 7 bases fitting TRBD2. This CDR3 contains 16 residues. The V gene end was trimmed by 0 bases and the J gene end by 6 bases; junction bases not matched to a gene: 8. Germline V gene lookup returns CDR1 LGHNA and CDR2 YSLEER. As DNA, the CDR3 is TGCGCCAGCAGCCAAGATGTTGCGGGGGAGGTCAATGAGCAGTTCTTC. Translating gives CASSQDVAGEVNEQFF.

This sequence joins TRBV4-1 and TRBJ2-1; no definite D call. Trimming took off 1 base at V and 0 bases at J, with 10 bases between the two ends. The CDR3 contains 16 residues. Germline CDR1 MGHRA, CDR2 YSYEKL. The CDR3 sequence is CASSQGTASSYNEQFF. As DNA, the CDR3 is TGCGCCAGCAGCCAAGGAACAGCGAGCTCCTACAATGAGCAGTTCTTC.